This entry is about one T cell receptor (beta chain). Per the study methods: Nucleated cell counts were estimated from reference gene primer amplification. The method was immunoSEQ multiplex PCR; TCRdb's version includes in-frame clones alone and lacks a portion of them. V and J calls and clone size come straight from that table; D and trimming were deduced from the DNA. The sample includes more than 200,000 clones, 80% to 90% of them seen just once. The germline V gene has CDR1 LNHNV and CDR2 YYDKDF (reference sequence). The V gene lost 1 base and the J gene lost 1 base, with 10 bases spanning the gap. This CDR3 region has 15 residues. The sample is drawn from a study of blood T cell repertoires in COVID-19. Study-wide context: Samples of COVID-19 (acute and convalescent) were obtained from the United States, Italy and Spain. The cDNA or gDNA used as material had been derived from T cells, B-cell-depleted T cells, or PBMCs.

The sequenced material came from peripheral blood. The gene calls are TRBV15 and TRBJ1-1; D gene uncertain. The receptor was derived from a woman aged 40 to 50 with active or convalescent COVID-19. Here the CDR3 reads CATSRGSRSNTEAFF. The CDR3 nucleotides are TGTGCCACCAGCAGAGGGAGCAGATCGAACACTGAAGCTTTCTTT.